This T cell receptor (beta chain) comes out of a study of CD8 T cells in ankylosing spondylitis. Study outcomes and limitations: Disease-linked clones bore a CD8+ phenotype and were relatively rare in peripheral blood. Earlier studies detected some motif variants in reactive arthritis synovial fluid and blood.

Concerning this clonotype itself: As yet, its antigen is unknown.

This CDR3 spans 15 amino acids. CDR1 DFQATT and CDR2 SNEGSKA come from the germline V gene (reference sequence). V trimming: 5 bases; J trimming: 5 bases; junction bases outside the gene matches: 12. MiXCR, run by TCRdb on the 5' RACE reads, gives a single entry per CDR3 protein. Among fewer than 200,000 distinct CDR3 sequences listed, approximately 9.9% were seen once. This receptor was identified in a female donor with ankylosing spondylitis or in good health (not recorded which). Sequenced: blood, either unsorted or a sorted T cell fraction (not recorded which). The chain carries TRBV20-1 and TRBJ2-1; 7 bases line up with TRBD2. CDR3 region: CSASTREGQNNEQFF. The CDR3 DNA reads TGCAGTGCTTCTACGAGGGAGGGCCAGAACAATGAGCAGTTCTTC.